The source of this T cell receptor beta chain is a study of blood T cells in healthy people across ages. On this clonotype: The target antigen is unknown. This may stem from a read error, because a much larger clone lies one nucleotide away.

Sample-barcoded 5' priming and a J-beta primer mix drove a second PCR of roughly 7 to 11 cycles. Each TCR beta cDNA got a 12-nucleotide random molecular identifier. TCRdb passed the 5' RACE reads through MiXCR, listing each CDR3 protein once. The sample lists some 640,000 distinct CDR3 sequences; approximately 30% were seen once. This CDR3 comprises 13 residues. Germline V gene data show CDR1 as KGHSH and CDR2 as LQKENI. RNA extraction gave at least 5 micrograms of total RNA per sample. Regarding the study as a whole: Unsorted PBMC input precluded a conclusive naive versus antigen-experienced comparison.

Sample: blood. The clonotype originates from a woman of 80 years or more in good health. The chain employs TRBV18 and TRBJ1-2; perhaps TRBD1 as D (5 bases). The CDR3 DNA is TGTGCCGGCTCACCAGGGCAGTCGGCTGGCTACACCTTC. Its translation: CAGSPGQSAGYTF.